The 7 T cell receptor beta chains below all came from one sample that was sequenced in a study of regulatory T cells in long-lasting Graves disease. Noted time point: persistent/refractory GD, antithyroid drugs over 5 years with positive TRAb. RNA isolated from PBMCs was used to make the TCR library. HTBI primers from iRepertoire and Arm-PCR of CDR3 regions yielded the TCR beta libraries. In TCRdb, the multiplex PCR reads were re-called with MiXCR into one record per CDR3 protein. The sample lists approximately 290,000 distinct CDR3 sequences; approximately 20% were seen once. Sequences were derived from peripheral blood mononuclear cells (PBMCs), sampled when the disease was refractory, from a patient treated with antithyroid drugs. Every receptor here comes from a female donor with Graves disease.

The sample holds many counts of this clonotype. CDR3 in DNA: TGTGCCAGCAGAAACGCCGGCCGGGATTTAGGGGAGACCCAGTACTTC. Translating gives CASRNAGRDLGETQYF. The rearrangement links TRBV6-1 to TRBJ2-5; D might be TRBD2 (5 bases). The length of the CDR3 is 16 residues. Trimming stripped 6 bases from V and 5 bases from J, with 22 bases between. Germline V gives CDR1 MNHNS, CDR2 SASEGT.

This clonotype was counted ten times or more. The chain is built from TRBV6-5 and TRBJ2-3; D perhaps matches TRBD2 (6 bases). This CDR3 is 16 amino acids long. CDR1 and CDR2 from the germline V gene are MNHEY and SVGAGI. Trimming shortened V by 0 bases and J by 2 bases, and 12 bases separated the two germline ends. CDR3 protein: CASSYSGRDPTDTQYF. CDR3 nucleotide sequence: TGTGCCAGCAGTTACTCAGGGCGGGATCCCACAGATACGCAGTATTTT.

CDR3 DNA sequence: TGTGCCAGCAGCTTAGGATCCCAAGTCAATGAAAAACTGTTTTTT. Translation gives CASSLGSQVNEKLFF. The chain uses TRBV7-9 and TRBJ1-4; D ambiguous. With 1 base removed from V and 5 bases from J, the gap between germline ends came to 11 bases. This CDR3 is built from 15 residues. The germline gives CDR1 SEHNR, CDR2 FQNEAQ (reference sequence). The full variable domain, its missing parts supplied by reference TRBV7-9 and TRBJ1-4, is DTGVSQNPRHKITKRGQNVTFRCDPISEHNRLYWYRQTLGQGPEFLTYFQNEAQLEKSRLLSDRFSAERPKGSFSTLEIQRTEQGDSAMYLCASSLGSQVNEKLFFGSGTQLSVL.

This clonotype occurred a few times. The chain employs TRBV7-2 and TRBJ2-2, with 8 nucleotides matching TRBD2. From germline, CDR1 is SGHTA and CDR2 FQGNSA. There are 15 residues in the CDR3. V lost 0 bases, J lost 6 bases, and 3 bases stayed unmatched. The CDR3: CASSLAGRAAGELFF. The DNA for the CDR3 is TGTGCCAGCAGCTTAGCCGGGAGGGCCGCCGGGGAGCTGTTTTTT.

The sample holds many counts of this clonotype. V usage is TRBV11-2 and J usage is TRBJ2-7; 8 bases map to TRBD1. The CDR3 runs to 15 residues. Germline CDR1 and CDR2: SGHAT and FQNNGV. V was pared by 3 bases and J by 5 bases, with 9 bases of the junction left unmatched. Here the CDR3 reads CASSFNRGVIDEQYF. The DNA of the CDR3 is TGTGCCAGCAGCTTTAACAGGGGGGTGATAGACGAGCAGTACTTC.

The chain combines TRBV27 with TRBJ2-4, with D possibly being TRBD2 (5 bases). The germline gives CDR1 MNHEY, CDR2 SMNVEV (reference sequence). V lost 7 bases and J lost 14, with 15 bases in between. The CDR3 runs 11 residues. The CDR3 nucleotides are TGTGCCAGCAAGCCGCCGGGATTTGAGTACTTC. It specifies CASKPPGFEYF.

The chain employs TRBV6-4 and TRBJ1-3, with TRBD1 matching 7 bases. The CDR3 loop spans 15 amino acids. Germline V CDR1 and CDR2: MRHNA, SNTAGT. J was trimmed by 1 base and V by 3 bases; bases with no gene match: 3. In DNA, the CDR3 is TGTGCCAGCAGTGATCTCAGGGGGTCTGGAAACACCATATATTTT. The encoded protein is CASSDLRGSGNTIYF.